This T cell receptor beta chain was recovered during a study of human T cells and chemical hapten exposure. Trimming shortened V by 5 bases and J by 3 bases, and 10 bases separated the two germline ends. This CDR3 region has 13 residues. Germline V gene lookup returns CDR1 SGHTA and CDR2 FQGTGA. TCRdb reprocessed the RACE reads with MiXCR, giving one entry per CDR3 protein. The sample includes around 120,000 distinct CDR3 sequences, roughly 12% of them seen just once. The sample's time point: pre-sensitization, week 0. The treatment was: therapeutic diphenylcyclopropenone sensitization with weekly scalp DPC. Suited to DPC and affected by alopecia, the donors ranged from 18 to 70 years old.

This material consisted of whole blood, taken in connection with sensitization to the hapten diphenylcyclopropenone (DPC). The rearrangement links TRBV7-3 to TRBJ1-1, with D possibly being TRBD1 (6 bases). The origin of this receptor is a woman between 18 and 29 years old with alopecia areata. Some clones in this sample may be carry-over from other donors' samples. CDR3 residues: CASSDTGHTEAFF. The CDR3 region has the DNA TGTGCCAGCAGCGATACAGGGCACACTGAAGCTTTCTTT.